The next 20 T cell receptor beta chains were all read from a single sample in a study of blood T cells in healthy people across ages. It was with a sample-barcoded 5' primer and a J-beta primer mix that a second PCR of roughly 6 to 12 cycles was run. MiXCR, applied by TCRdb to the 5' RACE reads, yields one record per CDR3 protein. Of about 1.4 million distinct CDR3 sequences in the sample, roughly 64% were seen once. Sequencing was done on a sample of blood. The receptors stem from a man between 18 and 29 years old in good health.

The CDR3 loop reads CATSAGRNPGQGMYEQYF. Written as DNA, the CDR3 is TGTGCCACCAGTGCCGGGCGTAATCCGGGACAGGGTATGTACGAGCAGTACTTC. The V and J genes are TRBV24-1 and TRBJ2-4, with 9 bases matching TRBD1. TRBJ2-7 explains the end of the DNA better; the J call may be wrong. The germline CDR1 and CDR2 sequences are KGHDR and SFDVKD. This CDR3 has 18 residues.

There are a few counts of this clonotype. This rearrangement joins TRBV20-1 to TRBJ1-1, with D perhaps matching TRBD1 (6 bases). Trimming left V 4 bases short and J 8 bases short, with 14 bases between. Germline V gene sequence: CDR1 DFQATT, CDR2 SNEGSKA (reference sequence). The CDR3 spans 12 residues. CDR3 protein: CSAKGGDFEAFF. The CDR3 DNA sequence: TGCAGTGCTAAGGGGGGGGACTTCGAAGCTTTCTTT.

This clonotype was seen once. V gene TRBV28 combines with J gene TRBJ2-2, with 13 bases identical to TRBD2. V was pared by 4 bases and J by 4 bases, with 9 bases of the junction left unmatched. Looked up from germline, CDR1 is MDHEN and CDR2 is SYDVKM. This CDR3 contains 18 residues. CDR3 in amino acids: CASSWPLAGGRITGELFF. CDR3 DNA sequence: TGTGCCAGCAGTTGGCCACTAGCGGGAGGGCGTATCACCGGGGAGCTGTTTTTT.

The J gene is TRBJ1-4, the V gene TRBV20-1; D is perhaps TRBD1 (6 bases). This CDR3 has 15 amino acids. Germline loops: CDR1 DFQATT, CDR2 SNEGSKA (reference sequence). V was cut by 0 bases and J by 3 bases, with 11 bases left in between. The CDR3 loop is CSARDVEGANEKLFF. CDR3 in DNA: TGCAGTGCTAGAGATGTTGAGGGGGCTAATGAAAAACTGTTTTTT.

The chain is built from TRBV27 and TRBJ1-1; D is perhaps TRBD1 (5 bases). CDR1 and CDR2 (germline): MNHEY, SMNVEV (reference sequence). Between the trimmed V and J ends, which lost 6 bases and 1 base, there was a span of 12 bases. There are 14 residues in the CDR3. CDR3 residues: CASRPGDRNTEAFF. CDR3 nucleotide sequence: TGTGCCAGCAGGCCAGGAGACAGGAACACTGAAGCTTTCTTT.

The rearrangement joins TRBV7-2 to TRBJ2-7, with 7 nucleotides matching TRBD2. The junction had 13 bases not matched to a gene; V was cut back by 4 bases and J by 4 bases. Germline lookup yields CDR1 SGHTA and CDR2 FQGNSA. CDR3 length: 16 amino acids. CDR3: CASSSPLRERPYEQYF. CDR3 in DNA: TGTGCCAGCAGCTCCCCCTTGCGGGAGAGACCTTACGAGCAGTACTTC.

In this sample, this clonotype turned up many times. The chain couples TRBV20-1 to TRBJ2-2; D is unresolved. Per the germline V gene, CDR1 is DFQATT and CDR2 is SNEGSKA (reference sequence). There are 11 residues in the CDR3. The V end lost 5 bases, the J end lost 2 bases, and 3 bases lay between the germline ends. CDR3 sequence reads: CSADNTGELFF. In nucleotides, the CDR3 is TGCAGTGCTGATAACACCGGGGAGCTGTTTTTT.

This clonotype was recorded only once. The CDR3 nucleotides read TGTGCCAGCAGCTTGGTAGCCAGGCCACCGCGCAGCTATGGCTACACCTTC. It translates to CASSLVARPPRSYGYTF. The chain couples TRBV5-5 to TRBJ1-2; no clear D gene. Looked up from germline, CDR1 is SGHKS and CDR2 is YYEKEE (reference sequence). There are 17 residues in the CDR3. Trimming shortened V by 0 bases and J by 4 bases, and 19 bases separated the two germline ends.

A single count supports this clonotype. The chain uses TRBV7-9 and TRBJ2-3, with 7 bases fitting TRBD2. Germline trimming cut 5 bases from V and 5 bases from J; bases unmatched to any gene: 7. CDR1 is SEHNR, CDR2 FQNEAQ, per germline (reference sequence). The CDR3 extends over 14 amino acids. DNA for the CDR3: TGTGCCAGCAGCCCCCGACTAGCAGAAGATACGCAGTATTTT. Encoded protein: CASSPRLAEDTQYF.

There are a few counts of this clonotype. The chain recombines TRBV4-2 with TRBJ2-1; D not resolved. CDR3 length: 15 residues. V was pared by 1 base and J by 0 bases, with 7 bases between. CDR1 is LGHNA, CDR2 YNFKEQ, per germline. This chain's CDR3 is CASSQVDISYNEQFF. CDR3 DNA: TGTGCCAGCAGCCAAGTCGATATCTCCTACAATGAGCAGTTCTTC.

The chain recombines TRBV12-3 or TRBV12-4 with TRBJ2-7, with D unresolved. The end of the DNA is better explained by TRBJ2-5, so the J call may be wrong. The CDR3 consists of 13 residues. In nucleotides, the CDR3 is TGTGCCAGCAGTTGGCTAGATGGGGAGACCCAGTACTTC. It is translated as CASSWLDGETQYF.

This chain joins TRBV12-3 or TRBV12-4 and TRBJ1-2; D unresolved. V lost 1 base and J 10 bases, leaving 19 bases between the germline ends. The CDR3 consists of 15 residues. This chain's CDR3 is CASSLGVFDGTPYTF. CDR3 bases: TGTGCCAGCAGTTTAGGGGTTTTCGACGGAACCCCCTACACCTTC.

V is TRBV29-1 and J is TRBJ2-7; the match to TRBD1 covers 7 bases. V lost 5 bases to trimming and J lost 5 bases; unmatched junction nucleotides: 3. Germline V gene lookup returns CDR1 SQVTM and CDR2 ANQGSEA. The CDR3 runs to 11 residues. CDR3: CSVHRGHEQYF. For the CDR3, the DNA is TGCAGCGTTCACAGGGGCCACGAGCAGTACTTC.

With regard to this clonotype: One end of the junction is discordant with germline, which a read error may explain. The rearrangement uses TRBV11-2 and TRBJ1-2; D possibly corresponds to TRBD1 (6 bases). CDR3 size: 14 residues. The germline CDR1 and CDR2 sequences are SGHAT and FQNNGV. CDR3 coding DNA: TGTGTCAGCAGCTCCACAGGGCCCAACTATGGCTACACCTTC. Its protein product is CVSSSTGPNYGYTF.

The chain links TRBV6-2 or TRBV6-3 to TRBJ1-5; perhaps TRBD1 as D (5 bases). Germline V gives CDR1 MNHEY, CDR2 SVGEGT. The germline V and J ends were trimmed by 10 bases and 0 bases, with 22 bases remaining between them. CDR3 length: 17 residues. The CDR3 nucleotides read TGTGCCACCCTAAGGGGTGGACACGGGATTAGCAATCAGCCCCAGCATTTT. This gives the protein CATLRGGHGISNQPQHF.

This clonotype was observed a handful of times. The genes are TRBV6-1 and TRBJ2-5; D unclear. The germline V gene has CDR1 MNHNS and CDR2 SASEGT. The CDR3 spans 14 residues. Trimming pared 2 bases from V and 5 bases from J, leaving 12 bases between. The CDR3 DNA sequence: TGTGCCAGCAGTGAAAAACCGGCATTGGAGACCCAGTACTTC. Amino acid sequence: CASSEKPALETQYF.

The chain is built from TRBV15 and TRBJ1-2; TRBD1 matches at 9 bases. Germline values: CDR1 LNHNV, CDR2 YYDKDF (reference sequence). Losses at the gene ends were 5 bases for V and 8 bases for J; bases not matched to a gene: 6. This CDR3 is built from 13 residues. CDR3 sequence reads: CATSRHRGHGYTF. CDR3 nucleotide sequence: TGTGCCACCAGCCGGCACAGGGGGCACGGCTACACCTTC.

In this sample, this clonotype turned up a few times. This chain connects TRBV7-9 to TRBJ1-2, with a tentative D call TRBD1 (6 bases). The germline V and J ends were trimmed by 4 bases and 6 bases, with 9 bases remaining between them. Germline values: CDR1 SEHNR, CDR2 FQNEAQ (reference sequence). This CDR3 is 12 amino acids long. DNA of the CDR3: TGTGCCAGCAGCTCTAGGGGGGATGGCTACACCTTC. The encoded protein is CASSSRGDGYTF.

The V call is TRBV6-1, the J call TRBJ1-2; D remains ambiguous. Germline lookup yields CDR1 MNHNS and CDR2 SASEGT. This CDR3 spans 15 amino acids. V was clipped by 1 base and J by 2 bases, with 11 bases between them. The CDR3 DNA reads TGTGCCAGCAGTGAAGTGGCCAGTTCGAACTATGGCTACACCTTC. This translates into CASSEVASSNYGYTF.

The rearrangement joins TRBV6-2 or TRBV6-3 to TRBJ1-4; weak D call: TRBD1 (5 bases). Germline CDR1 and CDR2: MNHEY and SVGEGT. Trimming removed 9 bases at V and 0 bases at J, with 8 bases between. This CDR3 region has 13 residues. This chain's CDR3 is CASRQSTNEKLFF. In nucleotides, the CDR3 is TGTGCCAGTCGACAGTCAACTAATGAAAAACTGTTTTTT.